These 18 T cell receptor beta chains were all obtained from the same sample, sequenced in a study of chemoradiotherapy in HPV16-positive cancers. Clones were sequenced by immunoSEQ multiplex PCR, and TCRdb holds only the in-frame ones, with some missing. The sample shows about 2,200 clones, about 80% of them seen only once. Here the sequenced sample was tumor tissue, taken from a patient who underwent chemoradiotherapy. Every receptor here comes from a human donor with HPV-associated anogenital cancer.

This chain uses TRBV19 with TRBJ1-5; D perhaps matches TRBD1 (5 bases). The CDR3 has 13 residues. Deletions cut 7 bases from V and 2 bases from J, with 9 bases between. Germline V CDR1 and CDR2: LNHDA, SQIVND (reference sequence). CDR3 nucleotide sequence: TGTGCCAGTAACCTCAGGGGCAATCAGCCCCAGCATTTT. It encodes CASNLRGNQPQHF.

The rearrangement joins TRBV30 to TRBJ1-5; TRBD1 aligns across 7 bases. In germline, CDR1 is GTSNPN, CDR2 SVGIG (reference sequence). CDR3 size: 12 residues. The trim removed 5 bases at V and 9 bases at J, leaving 7 bases unmatched. The CDR3 region is CAWDRDDLPQHF. CDR3 sequence (DNA): TGTGCCTGGGACAGGGACGATCTGCCCCAGCATTTT.

The V and J genes are TRBV15 and TRBJ2-7; tentative D call: TRBD1 (6 bases). The germline V gene encodes CDR1 LNHNV and CDR2 YYDKDF (reference sequence). This CDR3 spans 16 amino acids. With 5 bases removed from V and 5 bases from J, the gap between germline ends came to 22 bases. The CDR3 here is CATSPIGQGISHEQYF. In DNA form, the CDR3 reads TGTGCCACCAGCCCCATCGGGCAGGGGATATCCCACGAGCAGTACTTC.

J is TRBJ2-3 and V is TRBV5-1, with 12 bases identical to TRBD2. With V trimmed by 0 bases and J by 4 bases, 0 bases remained unmatched. The CDR3 extends over 15 amino acids. Germline loops: CDR1 SGHRS, CDR2 YFSETQ. As DNA, the CDR3 is TGCGCCAGCAGCTTGGGACTAGCGGGAGCAGATACGCAGTATTTT. Amino acids: CASSLGLAGADTQYF.

The rearrangement joins TRBV12-1 to TRBJ2-5; TRBD2 is taken as the D call from the table, unchecked against the DNA. TRBV12-1 is a recognized pseudogene. The CDR3 totals 14 residues. The CDR3 here is CASSPSGGSGTQYF. The CDR3 DNA sequence: TGTGCCAGCAGCCCCAGCGGGGGGTCTGGGACCCAGTACTTC.

V and J are TRBV10-1 and TRBJ2-7; weak D call: TRBD1 (6 bases). CDR1 is WNHNN, CDR2 SYGVQD, per germline (reference sequence). The V and J ends lost 6 bases and 1 base respectively, with 13 bases between them. This CDR3 has 14 amino acids. CDR3 bases: TGCGCCAGCAGCCCCGGGACACGATCCTACGAGCAGTACTTC. Translated, it gives CASSPGTRSYEQYF.

The CDR3 DNA follows: TGTGCCAGCTCACCAAGTTCGGCAGGGCAATACAATGAGCAGTTCTTC. This encodes CASSPSSAGQYNEQFF. The chain employs TRBV18 and TRBJ2-1, with D tentatively TRBD1 (5 bases). V lost 2 bases and J 4 bases, leaving 15 bases between the germline ends. This CDR3 has 16 amino acids. In germline, CDR1 is KGHSH, CDR2 LQKENI.

Only a few counts were recorded for this clone. At the DNA level, this CDR3 is encoded by other sequences in the same sample as well. The CDR3 DNA is TGTGCCAGCAGTCGACGGGGCTCTGGAAACACCATATATTTT. Translating it yields CASSRRGSGNTIYF. The rearrangement links TRBV7-2 to TRBJ1-3; D remains ambiguous. V dropped 6 bases and J dropped 0 bases, with 9 bases sitting between them. The CDR3 is 14 amino acids. Germline-derived CDR1 and CDR2 are SGHTA and FQGNSA.

The chain couples TRBV5-1 to TRBJ2-2; D tentatively fits TRBD1 or TRBD2 (5 bases each). CDR3 length equals 15 residues. V lost 2 bases, J lost 3 bases, and 11 bases lay in between. Germline CDR1 reads SGHRS; CDR2 reads YFSETQ. Here the CDR3 reads CASSFAQGHTGELFF. The CDR3, as DNA: TGCGCCAGCAGCTTTGCGCAGGGACACACCGGGGAGCTGTTTTTT.

V gene TRBV5-1 combines with J gene TRBJ2-1; 13 bases map to TRBD2. The V segment lost 2 bases and the J segment 9 bases; nucleotides outside the gene matches: 8. CDR3 length: 16 amino acids. CDR1 and CDR2 (germline): SGHRS, YFSETQ. The CDR3 is CASSFQLAGGPVEQFF. In DNA form, the CDR3 reads TGCGCCAGCAGCTTTCAACTAGCGGGGGGGCCAGTTGAGCAGTTCTTC.

The rearrangement joins TRBV14 to TRBJ1-2; D uncertain. Between the trimmed V and J ends, which lost 1 base and 6 bases, there was a span of 12 bases. The CDR3 spans 14 residues. The germline CDR1 and CDR2 sequences are SGHDN and FVKESK. The CDR3 nucleotides are TGTGCCAGCAGCCAAGTGGGGAACGTCCATGGCTACACCTTC. Encoded protein: CASSQVGNVHGYTF.

The rearrangement uses TRBV19 and TRBJ1-5; 11 nucleotides match TRBD1. CDR3 size: 15 residues. Per the germline V gene, CDR1 is LNHDA and CDR2 is SQIVND (reference sequence). Trimming at V came to 10 bases and at J to 11 bases, leaving 16 bases not matched to a gene. DNA for the CDR3: TGTGCCACCACCGGGACAGGGGGTCCTGGGGGGACCCAGCATTTT. Translated: CATTGTGGPGGTQHF.

The chain combines TRBV6-5 with TRBJ2-5, with a weak D call TRBD2 (7 bases). Germline V gives CDR1 MNHEY, CDR2 SVGAGI. V was pared by 4 bases and J by 4 bases, with 10 bases between. The CDR3 length is 13 residues. CDR3 protein: CASSSRGAETQYF. DNA for the CDR3: TGTGCCAGCAGTTCTCGGGGGGCAGAGACCCAGTACTTC.

This sequence joins TRBV19 and TRBJ1-2, with D perhaps TRBD1 (6 bases). This CDR3 is 13 amino acids long. Germline loops: CDR1 LNHDA, CDR2 SQIVND (reference sequence). The germline V and J ends were trimmed by 2 bases and 10 bases, with 14 bases remaining between them. CDR3 sequence reads: CASSIRQVADYTF. The CDR3 nucleotides read TGTGCCAGTAGTATAAGACAGGTGGCGGACTACACCTTC.

The chain combines TRBV9 with TRBJ1-2; 9 bases align to TRBD1. V was pared by 0 bases and J by 6 bases, with 15 bases of the junction left unmatched. CDR3 size: 18 residues. Germline V gives CDR1 SGDLS, CDR2 YYNGEE. CDR3 coding DNA: TGTGCCAGCAGCGTAGCTCTAGGACAGGGGAGAGTTCGTCATGGCTACACCTTC. It codes for CASSVALGQGRVRHGYTF.

This clone has more than one count but fewer than ten. The V call is TRBV5-6, the J call TRBJ2-7; D not resolved. Trimming took off 5 bases at V and 6 bases at J, with 9 bases between the two ends. Germline V CDR1 and CDR2: SGHDT, YYEEEE. The CDR3 runs 11 residues. The CDR3 bases are TGTGCCAGCAGTAGGACCAGCGAGCAGTACTTC. This sequence encodes CASSRTSEQYF.

This chain joins TRBV5-5 and TRBJ2-2; 8 nucleotides match TRBD2. The CDR3 has 16 residues. The germline V gene has CDR1 SGHKS and CDR2 YYEKEE (reference sequence). The junction had 9 bases not matched to a gene; V was cut back by 3 bases and J by 5 bases. CDR3 nucleotides: TGTGCCAGCAGCTCCCGGGGGGGGGCTGATACCGGGGAGCTGTTTTTT. Protein: CASSSRGGADTGELFF.

The V and J genes are TRBV4-2 and TRBJ2-5, with TRBD2 identical over 8 bases. CDR3 length equals 15 residues. J was trimmed by 1 base and V by 3 bases; bases with no gene match: 4. The germline CDR1 and CDR2 sequences are LGHNA and YNFKEQ. This CDR3 is CASSQDGGGQETQYF. CDR3 bases: TGTGCCAGCAGCCAGGACGGGGGGGGCCAAGAGACCCAGTACTTC.